This T cell receptor (beta chain) appears in the sequencing data of a study of T cell changes during pregnancy in multiple sclerosis. TCRdb's table, derived via immunoSEQ multiplex PCR, lists solely in-frame clones and lacks some. The data hold about 40,000 clones, with about 90% observed a single time. Germline loops: CDR1 MNHNY, CDR2 SVGAGI (reference sequence). The CDR3 contains 13 residues. The ends lost 11 bases at V and 3 bases at J; junction bases unmatched: 7. This specimen consisted of CD4+ T cells from peripheral blood mononuclear cells, obtained before pregnancy. The V gene is TRBV6-6, the J gene TRBJ1-2, with 9 positions matching TRBD1. The source is a female donor with multiple sclerosis, enrolled in a pregnancy study. Here the CDR3 DNA reads TGTGCCTCCGGACAGGGGTTGGACTATGGCTACACCTTC. It encodes CASGQGLDYGYTF.